One and the same sample provided the 22 T cell receptor beta chains below, sequenced in a study of blood T cell repertoires in COVID-19. Repertoires were generated with immunoSEQ multiplex PCR, while TCRdb's copy carries only in-frame clones and drops some. Altogether about 68,000 clones are present, around 90% being singletons, with the ten largest covering less than 9%. What was sequenced was peripheral blood. Receptors originate from a human donor in a cohort sampled during active COVID-19.

The chain employs TRBV27 and TRBJ2-4, with D unresolved. The germline V gene encodes CDR1 MNHEY and CDR2 SMNVEV (reference sequence). V was shortened by 3 bases and J by 6 bases, with 6 bases between the two germline ends. CDR3 length: 12 amino acids. The CDR3 DNA follows: TGTGCCAGCAGTTTTTCTATAAACATTCAGTACTTC. Its translation is CASSFSINIQYF.

The chain is built from TRBV2 and TRBJ1-1, with D uncertain. Trimming took off 11 bases at V and 0 bases at J, with 10 bases between the two ends. The length of the CDR3 is 12 residues. Germline V gene lookup returns CDR1 SNHLY and CDR2 FYNNEI. The CDR3 nucleotides are TGTGCCGCTAAACGCATGAACACTGAAGCTTTCTTT. Translation gives CAAKRMNTEAFF.

V usage is TRBV6-5 and J usage is TRBJ1-1, with D tentatively TRBD1 (6 bases). This CDR3 spans 11 amino acids. CDR1 MNHEY and CDR2 SVGAGI come from the germline V gene. The V end lost 5 bases, the J end lost 11 bases, and 12 bases lay between the germline ends. CDR3 in amino acids: CASSPDSYAFF. CDR3 bases: TGTGCCAGCAGTCCGGACAGTTACGCTTTCTTT.

The rearrangement links TRBV14 to TRBJ1-6; 9 nucleotides match TRBD1. Germline trimming cut 4 bases from V and 8 bases from J; bases unmatched to any gene: 12. This CDR3 has 17 amino acids. The germline V gene encodes CDR1 SGHDN and CDR2 FVKESK. The CDR3 nucleotides are TGTGCCAGCAGCCCGAGAGGTTTAGGGACAGGGTATTCACCCCTCCACTTT. This codes for CASSPRGLGTGYSPLHF. The variable domain in full, completed from reference TRBV14 and TRBJ1-6, reads EAGVTQFPSHSVIEKGQTVTLRCDPISGHDNLYWYRRVMGKEIKFLLHFVKESKQDESGMPNNRFLAERTGGTYSTLKVQPAELEDSGVYFCASSPRGLGTGYSPLHFGNGTRLTVT.

The genes are TRBV6-6 and TRBJ1-2, with 9 bases that match TRBD1. Germline V gene data show CDR1 as MNHNY and CDR2 as SVGAGI (reference sequence). V shed 7 bases and J 8 bases; nucleotides not matched to a gene: 2. This CDR3 contains 11 residues. The CDR3 protein is CASTTGGGYTF. As DNA, the CDR3 is TGTGCCAGCACCACAGGGGGCGGCTACACCTTC.

This chain uses TRBV5-6 with TRBJ2-1; 8 nucleotides line up with TRBD1. Germline CDR1 reads SGHDT; CDR2 reads YYEEEE. The trim removed 3 bases at V and 7 bases at J, leaving 12 bases unmatched. The CDR3 runs to 16 residues. The CDR3 here is CASSSGQGGIKNEQFF. Written as DNA, the CDR3 is TGTGCCAGCAGCTCAGGACAGGGTGGGATAAAAAATGAGCAGTTCTTC.

This clone was counted once. The J gene is TRBJ2-2, the V gene TRBV2, with 9 bases lining up with TRBD1. Per germline, CDR1 SNHLY and CDR2 FYNNEI. CDR3 length equals 15 residues. The junction had 3 bases not matched to a gene; V was cut back by 6 bases and J by 1 base. The CDR3 sequence is CASRKDRGNTGELFF. CDR3 coding DNA: TGTGCCAGCAGGAAGGACAGGGGGAACACCGGGGAGCTGTTTTTT.

The chain recombines TRBV12-3 or TRBV12-4 with TRBJ2-5; D unresolved. Trimming shortened V by 6 bases and J by 4 bases, and 9 bases separated the two germline ends. The CDR3 is 12 amino acids. This CDR3 reads CASSRDIETQYF. The CDR3 coding sequence is TGTGCCAGCAGCCGAGACATAGAGACCCAGTACTTC.

The V gene is TRBV20-1, the J gene TRBJ1-5; TRBD1 is a possible D gene (5 bases). This CDR3 is 14 amino acids long. Germline V gives CDR1 DFQATT, CDR2 SNEGSKA (reference sequence). Trimming cost V 3 bases and J 8 bases, with 17 bases left between them. The CDR3 DNA reads TGCAGTGCTAGTTACGGGGACTTAGGGGAGCCCCAGCATTTT. This sequence encodes CSASYGDLGEPQHF.

This chain connects TRBV7-8 to TRBJ2-1, with TRBD2 matching over 9 bases. Germline CDR1 reads SGHVS; CDR2 reads FQNEAQ. Losses at the gene ends were 2 bases for V and 4 bases for J; bases not matched to a gene: 6. The CDR3 is made up of 16 amino acids. This CDR3 is CASSLLGGGDYNEQFF. Written as DNA, the CDR3 is TGTGCCAGCAGCTTACTGGGCGGGGGGGATTACAATGAGCAGTTCTTC.

This chain uses TRBV6-5 with TRBJ2-2; D is uncertain. This CDR3 region has 15 residues. Germline CDR1 is MNHEY and CDR2 is SVGAGI. The V end lost 7 bases, the J end lost 0 bases, and 12 bases lay between the germline ends. The CDR3 DNA follows: TGTGCCAGCAACGGGTACCAATCGAACACCGGGGAGCTGTTTTTT. This codes for CASNGYQSNTGELFF.

The CDR3 sequence is CASSFGGAGEQYF. The DNA of the CDR3 is TGTGCCAGCAGTTTCGGGGGGGCCGGTGAGCAGTACTTC. The rearrangement uses TRBV28 and TRBJ2-7; 8 bases map to TRBD2. The CDR3 contains 13 residues. Per germline, CDR1 MDHEN and CDR2 SYDVKM. J gave up 7 bases and V 3 bases, and 5 bases lay outside the gene matches.

The CDR3 DNA reads TGTGCCAGCAGCTTGGCGAAGGGGGCGAACACAGATACGCAGTATTTT. Its translation is CASSLAKGANTDTQYF. The chain is built from TRBV5-4 and TRBJ2-3, with 7 bases identical to TRBD1. This CDR3 is 16 amino acids long. Trimming cost V 0 bases and J 2 bases; bases outside gene matches: 6. Germline V gene lookup returns CDR1 SGHNT and CDR2 YYREEE (reference sequence).

The rearrangement uses TRBV11-2 and TRBJ2-3, with 11 bases that match TRBD2. CDR1 and CDR2 from the germline V gene are SGHAT and FQNNGV. CDR3 length: 18 amino acids. The junction had 14 bases not matched to a gene; V was cut back by 4 bases and J by 5 bases. The CDR3 sequence: CASSSRPRLAGSQDTQYF. CDR3 DNA sequence: TGTGCCAGCAGCTCCCGACCCCGACTAGCGGGGAGCCAAGATACGCAGTATTTT.

The chain is built from TRBV3-1 (or the pseudogene TRBV3-2) and TRBJ1-1; unclear D gene. This CDR3 has 13 residues. Per germline, CDR1 LGHDT and CDR2 YNNKEL (reference sequence). Trimming cost V 3 bases and J 0 bases, with 5 bases left between them. Here the CDR3 reads CASSQGVNTEAFF. The DNA for the CDR3 is TGTGCCAGCAGCCAGGGCGTGAACACTGAAGCTTTCTTT.

V usage is TRBV7-2 and J usage is TRBJ2-5, with 11 bases that match TRBD1. The CDR3 loop spans 17 amino acids. V shed 1 base and J 4 bases; nucleotides not matched to a gene: 8. The germline CDR1 and CDR2 sequences are SGHTA and FQGNSA. The CDR3 DNA is TGTGCCAGCAGCTTAGAGGTTGGACAGGGGGCGCGAGAGACCCAGTACTTC. Translated, it gives CASSLEVGQGARETQYF.

The chain carries TRBV5-1 and TRBJ1-1; D ambiguous. The CDR3 consists of 15 residues. Germline assignment: CDR1 SGHRS and CDR2 YFSETQ. Trimming left V 1 base short and J 1 base short, with 11 bases between. The CDR3 loop reads CASSLFLGGNTEAFF. The CDR3 coding sequence is TGCGCCAGCAGCTTGTTTCTGGGAGGGAACACTGAAGCTTTCTTT.

The rearrangement joins TRBV5-8 to TRBJ2-3; 7 bases align to TRBD2. Trimming cost V 0 bases and J 2 bases; bases outside gene matches: 6. Germline CDR1 is SGHTS and CDR2 is YDEGEE. This CDR3 contains 16 residues. The CDR3 is CASSLVAGRATDTQYF. CDR3 nucleotide sequence: TGTGCCAGCAGCTTGGTAGCAGGGAGGGCCACAGATACGCAGTATTTT.

This chain joins TRBV5-1 and TRBJ2-3; TRBD2 matches 15 bases. Trimming took 5 bases from V and 4 from J; bases not matched to a gene: 2. The CDR3 has 15 amino acids. Per germline, CDR1 SGHRS and CDR2 YFSETQ. The CDR3 region is CASRGLAGGADTQYF. Here the CDR3 DNA reads TGCGCCAGCAGAGGACTAGCGGGAGGGGCAGATACGCAGTATTTT.

The rearrangement links TRBV5-4 to TRBJ1-2; D remains unclear. The V and J ends lost 2 bases and 2 bases respectively, with 10 bases between them. This CDR3 is built from 14 residues. Germline V gene data show CDR1 as SGHNT and CDR2 as YYREEE (reference sequence). CDR3 DNA sequence: TGTGCCAGCAGCTTAAACAGCAAAAACTATGGCTACACCTTC. Translating it yields CASSLNSKNYGYTF.

This clone appeared once. This rearrangement joins TRBV30 to TRBJ2-7; D is uncertain. The germline CDR1 and CDR2 sequences are GTSNPN and SVGIG (reference sequence). Between the trimmed V and J ends, which lost 2 bases and 0 bases, there was a span of 5 bases. The CDR3 contains 12 residues. This chain's CDR3 is CAWSHSSYEQYF. The CDR3 nucleotides are TGTGCCTGGAGTCACAGCTCCTACGAGCAGTACTTC. Full variable domain (rest looked up from reference TRBV30 and TRBJ2-7): SQTIHQWPATLVQPVGSPLSLECTVEGTSNPNLYWYRQAAGRGLQLLFYSVGIGQISSEVPQNLSASRPQDRQFILSSKKLLLSDSGFYLCAWSHSSYEQYFGPGTRLTVT.

CDR3 sequence (DNA): TGTGCCAGCAGTACAGGACAGGGGAAGAATGGCTACACCTTC. Its protein is CASSTGQGKNGYTF. The J gene is TRBJ1-2, the V gene TRBV6-2 or TRBV6-3; 9 nucleotides line up with TRBD1. Germline V lookup: CDR1 MNHEY, CDR2 SVGEGT. Trimming took 5 bases from V and 6 from J; bases not matched to a gene: 7. The CDR3 contains 14 residues.